This T cell receptor (beta chain) derives from a study of cytomegalovirus exposure and HLA in healthy donors. Study background: Early release data held around 82 million unique TCRs from HLA-typed donors.

The CDR3 length is 14 residues. Germline CDR1 SGHRS, CDR2 YFSETQ. Unmatched junction bases numbered 8, after V lost 4 bases and J lost 8 bases. Study-wide findings and caveats: The study recorded over 150 TCR beta chains that were cytomegalovirus-associated.

In the PCR, 60 Vbeta and 13 Jbeta primers were used. Sequencing used immunoSEQ multiplex PCR; TCRdb keeps in-frame clones, though not all of them. The sample has more than 75,000 clones, about nine tenths seen once; the top ten hold roughly 2.3%. Regarding this clone: The antigen remains unidentified.

Sequencing was done on a sample of PBMCs. This receptor was obtained from a man between 18 and 29 years old in good health and CMV-seronegative. The rearrangement links TRBV5-1 to TRBJ2-1, with 8 nucleotides matching TRBD1. Here the CDR3 reads CASSTRTGPDEQFF. CDR3 nucleotides: TGCGCCAGCAGCACCCGGACAGGGCCGGATGAGCAGTTCTTC.